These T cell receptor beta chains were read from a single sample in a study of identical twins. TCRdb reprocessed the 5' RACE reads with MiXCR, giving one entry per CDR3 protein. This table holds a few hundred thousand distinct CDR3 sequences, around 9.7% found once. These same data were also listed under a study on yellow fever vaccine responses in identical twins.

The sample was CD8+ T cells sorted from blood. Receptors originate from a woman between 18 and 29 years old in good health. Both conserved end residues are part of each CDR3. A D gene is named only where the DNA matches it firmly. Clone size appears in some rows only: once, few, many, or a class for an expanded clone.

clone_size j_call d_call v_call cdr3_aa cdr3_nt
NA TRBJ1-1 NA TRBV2 CASSGRPNTEAFF TGTGCCAGCAGTGGCCGGCCGAACACTGAAGCTTTCTTT
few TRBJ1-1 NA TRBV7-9 CASSSGTDLNTEAFF TGTGCCAGCAGCTCCGGGACGGACTTGAACACTGAAGCTTTCTTT
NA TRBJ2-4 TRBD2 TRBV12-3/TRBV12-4 CASTWWGGEGIQYF TGTGCCAGCACCTGGTGGGGCGGGGAGGGCATTCAGTACTTC
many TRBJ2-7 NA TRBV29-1 CSVGTPFSYEQYF TGCAGCGTTGGGACACCTTTTTCCTACGAGCAGTACTTC
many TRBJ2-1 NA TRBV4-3 CASSPTGRNNEQFF TGCGCCAGCAGCCCAACAGGGCGCAACAATGAGCAGTTCTTC
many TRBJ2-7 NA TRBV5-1 CATSFGGSYEQYF TGCGCCACCTCTTTCGGCGGTTCCTACGAGCAGTACTTC
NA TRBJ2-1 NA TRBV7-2 CASSRDGGPNEQFF TGTGCCAGCAGTAGGGATGGCGGACCCAATGAGCAGTTCTTC
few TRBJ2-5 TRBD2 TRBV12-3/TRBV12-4 CASGPGGRRETQYF TGTGCCAGCGGCCCGGGAGGACGAAGGGAGACCCAGTACTTC
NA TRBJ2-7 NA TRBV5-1 CASSGGLGVNSYEQYF TGCGCCAGCAGCGGGGGTCTTGGGGTAAACTCCTACGAGCAGTACTTC
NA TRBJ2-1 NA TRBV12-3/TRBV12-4 CPSRGYNEQFF TGTCCCAGCAGGGGCTACAATGAGCAGTTCTTC
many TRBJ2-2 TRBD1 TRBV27 CASSSNRGRTGELFF TGTGCCAGCAGTTCCAACAGGGGGCGCACCGGGGAGCTGTTTTTT
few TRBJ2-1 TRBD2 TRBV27 CASSYLAGEFNEQFF TGTGCCAGCAGCTATCTAGCGGGAGAATTCAATGAGCAGTTCTTC
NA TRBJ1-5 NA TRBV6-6 CASSQYSNQPQHF TGTGCCAGCAGTCAATATAGCAATCAGCCCCAGCATTTT
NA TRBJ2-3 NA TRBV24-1 CATSDFAGVNTDTQYF TGTGCCACCAGTGATTTTGCAGGGGTAAACACAGATACGCAGTATTTT
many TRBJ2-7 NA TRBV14 CASADRFYEQYF TGTGCCAGTGCCGACAGGTTTTACGAGCAGTACTTC
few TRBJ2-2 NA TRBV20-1 CSAPTVGQQNTGELFF TGCAGTGCCCCCACGGTGGGGCAGCAGAACACCGGGGAGCTGTTTTTT
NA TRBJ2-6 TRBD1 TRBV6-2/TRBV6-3 CASSTGDRGPSGANVLTF TGTGCCAGCAGTACGGGGGACAGGGGACCCTCTGGGGCCAACGTCCTGACTTTC
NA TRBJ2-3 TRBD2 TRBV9 CASSGSRGGPDTQYF TGTGCCAGCAGCGGGTCGCGGGGGGGCCCCGATACGCAGTATTTT
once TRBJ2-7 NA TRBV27 CSSSLWGLGSYEQYF TGTTCCAGCAGTTTATGGGGGCTCGGCTCCTACGAGCAGTACTTC
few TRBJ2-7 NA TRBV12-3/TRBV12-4 CASSSPIAGSPHEQYF TGTGCCAGCAGTTCACCAATCGCGGGATCCCCCCACGAGCAGTACTTC
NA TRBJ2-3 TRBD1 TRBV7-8 CASSLGTGGATDTQYF TGTGCCAGCAGCTTAGGCACAGGGGGCGCGACAGATACGCAGTATTTT
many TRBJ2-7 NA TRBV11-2 CASNAGLGYEQYF TGTGCCAGCAACGCAGGCCTAGGGTACGAGCAGTACTTC
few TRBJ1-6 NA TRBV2 CASFRAGTVDNSPFHF TGTGCCAGTTTTCGAGCCGGGACGGTGGATAATTCACCCTTCCACTTT
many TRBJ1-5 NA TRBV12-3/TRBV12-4 CASSLVGNNQPQHF TGTGCCAGCAGTTTGGTGGGAAACAATCAGCCCCAGCATTTT
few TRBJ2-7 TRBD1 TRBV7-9 CASSHRDRGSYEQYF TGTGCCAGCAGTCACCGGGACAGGGGCTCCTACGAGCAGTACTTC
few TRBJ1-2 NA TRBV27 CASSLQGTPDGYTF TGTGCCAGCAGTTTACAGGGTACTCCCGATGGCTACACCTTC
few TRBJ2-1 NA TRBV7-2 CASSPPFSREVGNEQFF TGTGCCAGCAGCCCCCCTTTTAGCAGGGAAGTGGGCAATGAGCAGTTCTTC
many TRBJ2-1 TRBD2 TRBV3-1 CASSQDEAGVMLQFF TGTGCCAGCAGCCAAGATGAAGCGGGAGTTATGTTACAGTTCTTC
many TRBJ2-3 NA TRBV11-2 CASSLLGGPTDTQYF TGTGCCAGCAGCTTACTTGGGGGCCCGACAGATACGCAGTATTTT
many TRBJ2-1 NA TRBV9 CASSVDLGGREQFF TGTGCCAGCAGCGTAGACTTAGGGGGACGTGAGCAGTTCTTC
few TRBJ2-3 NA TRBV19 CASSTTRALGDTQYF TGTGCCAGTAGTACGACCCGGGCCTTGGGAGATACGCAGTATTTT
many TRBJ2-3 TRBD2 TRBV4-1 CASSQDAGTSVEWDTQYF TGCGCCAGCAGCCAAGACGCAGGGACTAGCGTCGAATGGGATACGCAGTATTTT
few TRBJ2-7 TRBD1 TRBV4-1 CASSHRGTGQGKYEQYF TGCGCCAGCAGCCACCGAGGGACGGGACAGGGGAAATACGAGCAGTACTTC
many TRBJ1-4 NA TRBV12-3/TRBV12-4 CASSLARQDATNEKLFF TGTGCCAGCAGTTTAGCCCGGCAGGATGCAACTAATGAAAAACTGTTTTTT
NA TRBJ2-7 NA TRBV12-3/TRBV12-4 CASNSGDVVVDEQYF TGTGCCAGCAACTCGGGGGACGTAGTTGTCGACGAGCAGTACTTC
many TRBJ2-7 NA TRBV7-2 CASGPAEPYEQYF TGTGCCAGCGGACCCGCTGAACCCTACGAGCAGTACTTC
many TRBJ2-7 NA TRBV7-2 CASSFTPLTAYEQYF TGTGCCAGCAGCTTCACCCCCCTGACGGCGTACGAGCAGTACTTC
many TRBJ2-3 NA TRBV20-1 CSAGNGRTTASDTQYF TGCAGTGCTGGGAATGGTAGGACTACAGCATCAGATACGCAGTATTTT
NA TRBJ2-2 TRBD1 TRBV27 CASSYGTGHTGELFF TGTGCCAGCAGTTATGGGACAGGGCACACCGGGGAGCTGTTTTTT
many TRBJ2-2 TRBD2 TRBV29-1 CSVERLAGVSGELFF TGCAGCGTCGAACGACTAGCGGGAGTTTCGGGGGAGCTGTTTTTT
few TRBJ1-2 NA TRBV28 CASLGVGNYGYTF TGTGCCAGCCTCGGAGTTGGAAACTATGGCTACACCTTC
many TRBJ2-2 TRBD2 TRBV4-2 CASSLLAGGPSTGELFF TGTGCCAGCAGCCTACTAGCGGGGGGGCCGAGCACCGGGGAGCTGTTTTTT
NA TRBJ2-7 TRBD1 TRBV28 CASRSRQGAYEQYF TGTGCCAGCAGATCCAGACAGGGGGCATACGAGCAGTACTTC
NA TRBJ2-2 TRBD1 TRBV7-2 CASSSAGGPYSPGELFF TGTGCCAGCAGCTCTGCAGGGGGCCCCTACAGCCCCGGGGAGCTGTTTTTT
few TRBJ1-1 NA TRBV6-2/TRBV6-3 CASTDKDVLNTEAFF TGTGCCAGCACCGATAAGGACGTACTGAACACTGAAGCTTTCTTT
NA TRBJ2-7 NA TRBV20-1 CSASGALARVGREQYF TGCAGTGCTAGCGGGGCCCTAGCTAGAGTAGGGCGCGAGCAGTACTTC
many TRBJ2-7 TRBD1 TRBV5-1 CASSFGQGASYEQYF TGCGCCAGCAGCTTTGGACAGGGGGCCTCCTACGAGCAGTACTTC
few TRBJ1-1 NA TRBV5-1 CASSLVETEAFF TGCGCCAGCAGCTTGGTGGAAACTGAAGCTTTCTTT
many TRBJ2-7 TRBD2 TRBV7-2 CASSTSGSALVSYEQYF TGTGCCAGCAGCACTAGCGGGAGTGCCCTAGTCTCCTACGAGCAGTACTTC
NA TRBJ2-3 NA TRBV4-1 CASSQATNTDTQYF TGCGCCAGCAGCCAGGCGACAAACACAGATACGCAGTATTTT
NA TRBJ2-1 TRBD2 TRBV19 CASSILAGGYYNEQFF TGTGCCAGTAGTATATTGGCGGGAGGTTACTACAATGAGCAGTTCTTC